This TCR beta chain was captured by sequencing in a study of identical twins. TCRdb re-analysed the 5' RACE reads in MiXCR, keeping a single row per CDR3 protein. The table records around 490,000 distinct CDR3 sequences, roughly an eighth of them present only once. These data also featured in a second study, about yellow fever vaccine responses in identical twins.

The specimen was CD4+ T cells sorted from blood. This clonotype was obtained from a woman under 30 in good health.

The CDR3 sequence: CASSLRQGLRNTIYF. DNA of the CDR3: TGTGCCAGCAGCCTAAGACAGGGATTGAGAAACACCATATATTTT. This chain uses TRBV12-3 or TRBV12-4 with TRBJ1-3; the match to TRBD1 covers 7 bases. This CDR3 comprises 15 residues. V shed 6 bases, J shed 5 bases, and the junction held 10 bases outside the gene matches.